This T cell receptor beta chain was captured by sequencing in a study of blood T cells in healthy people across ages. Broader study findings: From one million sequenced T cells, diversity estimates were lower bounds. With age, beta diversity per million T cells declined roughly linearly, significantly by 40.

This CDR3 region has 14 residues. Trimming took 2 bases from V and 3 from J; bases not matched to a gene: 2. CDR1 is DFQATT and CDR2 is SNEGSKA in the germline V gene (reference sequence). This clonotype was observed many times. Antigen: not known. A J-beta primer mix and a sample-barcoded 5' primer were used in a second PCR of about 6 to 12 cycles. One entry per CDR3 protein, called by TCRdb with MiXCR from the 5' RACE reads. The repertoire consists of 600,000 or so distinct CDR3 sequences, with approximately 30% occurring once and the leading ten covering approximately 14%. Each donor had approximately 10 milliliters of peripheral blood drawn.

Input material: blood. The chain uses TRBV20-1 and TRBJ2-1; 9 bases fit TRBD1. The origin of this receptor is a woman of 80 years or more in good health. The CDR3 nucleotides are TGCAGTGCTAGACCGGGACAGGGCTACAATGAGCAGTTCTTC. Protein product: CSARPGQGYNEQFF.